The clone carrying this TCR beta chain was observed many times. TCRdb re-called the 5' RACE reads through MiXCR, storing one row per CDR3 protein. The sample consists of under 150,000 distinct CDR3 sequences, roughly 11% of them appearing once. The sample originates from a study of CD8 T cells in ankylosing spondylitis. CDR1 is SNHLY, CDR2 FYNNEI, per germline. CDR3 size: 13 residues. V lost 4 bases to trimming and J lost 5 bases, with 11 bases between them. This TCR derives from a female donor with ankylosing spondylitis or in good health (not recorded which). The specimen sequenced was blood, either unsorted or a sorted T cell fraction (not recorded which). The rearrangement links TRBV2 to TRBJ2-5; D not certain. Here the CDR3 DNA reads TGTGCCAGCAGTGGACCCTTGGGGGAGACCCAGTACTTC. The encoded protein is CASSGPLGETQYF.